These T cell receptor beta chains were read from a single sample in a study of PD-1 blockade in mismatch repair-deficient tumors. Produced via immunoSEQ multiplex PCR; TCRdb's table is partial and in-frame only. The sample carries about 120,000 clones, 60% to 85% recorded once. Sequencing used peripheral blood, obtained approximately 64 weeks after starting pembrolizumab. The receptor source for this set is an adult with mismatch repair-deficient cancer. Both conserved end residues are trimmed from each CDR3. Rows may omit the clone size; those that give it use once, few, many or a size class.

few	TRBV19	ASSTGEWVTYEQY
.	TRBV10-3	AISDRGDYEQY
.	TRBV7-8	ASSLAGSSHFYNEQF
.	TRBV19	ASSIRVAGPSSYNEQF
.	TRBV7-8	ASKRRGSEKLF
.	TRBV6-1	ASIPFPDRYYEQY
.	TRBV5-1	ASSLGTGRTEAF
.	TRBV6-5	ASSSLTSVAGNTIY
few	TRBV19	ASSPLDTYEQY
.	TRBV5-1	ASSLTGTYTEAF
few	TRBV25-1	ASATGSSGYT
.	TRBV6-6	ASNNREGKLF
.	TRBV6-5	ASSRDRYYEQY
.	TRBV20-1	VHFGQY